This TCR beta chain is from a study of cytomegalovirus exposure and HLA in healthy donors. Overall study: For the approximately 360 genotyped donors, around 76% fell within the Caucasian-associated ancestry cluster.

Vbeta (60) and Jbeta (13) primers were used in the PCR. Sequencing was performed with immunoSEQ multiplex PCR; in TCRdb, only in-frame clones are kept and a portion is missing. The sample lists 100,000 to 150,000 clones; about 80% were seen once. Although they were nominally healthy when sampled, donors likely had unrecorded immune exposures. This clonotype was sampled from a young man in good health and CMV-seropositive. Sequencing input: PBMCs.

The CDR3 DNA reads as TGTGCCAGCAGTCACGACAGGGCGGGCAATCAGCCCCAGCATTTT. Its translation: CASSHDRAGNQPQHF. The gene calls are TRBV6-6 and TRBJ1-5; 7 positions agree with TRBD1. This CDR3 contains 15 residues. Trimming cost V 5 bases and J 2 bases; bases outside gene matches: 6. CDR1 is MNHNY and CDR2 is SVGAGI in the germline V gene (reference sequence).